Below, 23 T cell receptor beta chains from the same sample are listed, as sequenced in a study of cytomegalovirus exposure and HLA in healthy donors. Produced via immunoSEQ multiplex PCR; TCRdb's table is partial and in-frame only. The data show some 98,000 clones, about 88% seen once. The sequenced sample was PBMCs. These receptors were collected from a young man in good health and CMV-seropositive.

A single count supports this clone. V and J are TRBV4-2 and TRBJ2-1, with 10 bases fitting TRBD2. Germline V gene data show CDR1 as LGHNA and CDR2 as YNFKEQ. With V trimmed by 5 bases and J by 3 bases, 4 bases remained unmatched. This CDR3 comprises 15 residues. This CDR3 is CASSRTSGNYNEQFF. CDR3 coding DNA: TGTGCCAGCAGCAGGACTAGCGGAAACTACAATGAGCAGTTCTTC.

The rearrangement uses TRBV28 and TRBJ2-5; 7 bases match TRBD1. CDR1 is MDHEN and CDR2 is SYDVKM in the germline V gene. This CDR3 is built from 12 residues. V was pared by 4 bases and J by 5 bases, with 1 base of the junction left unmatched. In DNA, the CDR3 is TGTGCCAGCAGTTCGGACAGGGAGACCCAGTACTTC. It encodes CASSSDRETQYF.

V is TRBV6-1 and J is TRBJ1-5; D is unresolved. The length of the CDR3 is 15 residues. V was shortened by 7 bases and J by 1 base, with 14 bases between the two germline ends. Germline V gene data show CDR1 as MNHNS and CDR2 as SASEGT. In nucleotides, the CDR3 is TGTGCCAGCACCAACCCCGGGGTCAGCAATCAGCCCCAGCATTTT. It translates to CASTNPGVSNQPQHF.

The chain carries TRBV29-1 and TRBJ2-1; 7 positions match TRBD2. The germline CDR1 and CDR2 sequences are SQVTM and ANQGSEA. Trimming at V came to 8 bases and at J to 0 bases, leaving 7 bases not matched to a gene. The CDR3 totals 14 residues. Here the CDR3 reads CSTRLAGSYNEQFF. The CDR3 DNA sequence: TGCAGCACTAGACTAGCAGGCTCCTACAATGAGCAGTTCTTC.

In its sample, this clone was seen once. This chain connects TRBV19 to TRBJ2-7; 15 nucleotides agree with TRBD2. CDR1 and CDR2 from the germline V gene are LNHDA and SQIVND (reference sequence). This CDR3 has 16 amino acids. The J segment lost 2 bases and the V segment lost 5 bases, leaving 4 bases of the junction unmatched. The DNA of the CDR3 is TGTGCCAGTAGTCCGGGACTAGCGGGAGGTACCTACGAGCAGTACTTC. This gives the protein CASSPGLAGGTYEQYF.

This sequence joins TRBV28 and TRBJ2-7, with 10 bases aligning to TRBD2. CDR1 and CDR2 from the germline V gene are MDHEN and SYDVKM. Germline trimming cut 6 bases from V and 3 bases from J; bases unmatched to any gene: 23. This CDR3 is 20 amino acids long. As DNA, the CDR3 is TGTGCCAGCAGCCTTGCCCCAGCAATGTATACTAGCGGGAATCTCTACGAGCAGTACTTC. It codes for CASSLAPAMYTSGNLYEQYF.

CDR3: CASSPSPGQGGETQYF. The CDR3 DNA is TGTGCCAGCAGCCCTTCACCGGGACAGGGGGGGGAGACCCAGTACTTC. J is TRBJ2-5 and V is TRBV6-6, with TRBD1 matching 11 bases. The trim removed 6 bases at V and 5 bases at J, leaving 11 bases unmatched. Germline V gene data show CDR1 as MNHNY and CDR2 as SVGAGI (reference sequence). There are 16 residues in the CDR3.

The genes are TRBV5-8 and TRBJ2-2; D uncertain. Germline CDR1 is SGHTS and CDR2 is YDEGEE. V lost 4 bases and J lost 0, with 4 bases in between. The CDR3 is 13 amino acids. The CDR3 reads CASSSSNTGELFF. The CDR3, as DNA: TGTGCCAGCAGCAGCTCGAACACCGGGGAGCTGTTTTTT.

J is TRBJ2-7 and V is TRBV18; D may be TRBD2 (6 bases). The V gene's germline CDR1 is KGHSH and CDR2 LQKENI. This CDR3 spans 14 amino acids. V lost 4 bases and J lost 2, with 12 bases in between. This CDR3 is CASSRLESPYEQYF. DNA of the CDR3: TGTGCCAGCTCACGACTAGAATCCCCCTACGAGCAGTACTTC. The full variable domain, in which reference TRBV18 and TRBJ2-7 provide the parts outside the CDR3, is NAGVMQNPRHLVRRRGQEARLRCSPMKGHSHVYWYRQLPEEGLKFMVYLQKENIIDESGMPKERFSAEFPKEGPSILRIQQVVRGDSAAYFCASSRLESPYEQYFGPGTRLTVT.

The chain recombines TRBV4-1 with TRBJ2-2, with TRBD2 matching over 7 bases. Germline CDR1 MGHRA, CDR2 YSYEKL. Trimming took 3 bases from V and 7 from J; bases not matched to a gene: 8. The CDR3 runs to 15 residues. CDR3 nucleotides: TGCGCCAGCAGCCAGGGGGACTACCAAATCGGGGAGCTGTTTTTT. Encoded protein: CASSQGDYQIGELFF.

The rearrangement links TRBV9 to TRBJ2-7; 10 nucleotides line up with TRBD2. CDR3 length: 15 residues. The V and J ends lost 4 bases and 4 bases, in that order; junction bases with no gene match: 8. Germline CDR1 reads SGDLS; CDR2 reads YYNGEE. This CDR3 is CASSPAGGPGYEQYF. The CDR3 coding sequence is TGTGCCAGCAGCCCAGCGGGGGGGCCGGGGTACGAGCAGTACTTC.

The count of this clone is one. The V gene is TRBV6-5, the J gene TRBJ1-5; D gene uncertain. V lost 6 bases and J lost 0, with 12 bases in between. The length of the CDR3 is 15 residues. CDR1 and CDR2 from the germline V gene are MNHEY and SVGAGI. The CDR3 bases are TGTGCCAGCAGAGGGAGTATGGATAGCAATCAGCCCCAGCATTTT. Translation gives CASRGSMDSNQPQHF.

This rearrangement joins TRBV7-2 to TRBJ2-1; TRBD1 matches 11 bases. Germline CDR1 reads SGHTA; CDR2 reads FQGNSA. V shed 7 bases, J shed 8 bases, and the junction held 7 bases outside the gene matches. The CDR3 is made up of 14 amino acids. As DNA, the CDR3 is TGTGCCAGCATCGAGGGACAGGGGGGTTATGAGCAGTTCTTC. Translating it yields CASIEGQGGYEQFF. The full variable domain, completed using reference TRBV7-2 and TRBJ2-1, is GAGVSQSPSNKVTEKGKDVELRCDPISGHTALYWYRQSLGQGLEFLIYFQGNSAPDKSGLPSDRFSAERTGGSVSTLTIQRTQQEDSAVYLCASIEGQGGYEQFFGPGTRLTVL.

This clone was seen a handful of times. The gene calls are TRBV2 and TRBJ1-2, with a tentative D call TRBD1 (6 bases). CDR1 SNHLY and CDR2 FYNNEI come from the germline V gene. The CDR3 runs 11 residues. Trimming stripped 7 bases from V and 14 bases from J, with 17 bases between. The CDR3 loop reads CASNSGRGKTF. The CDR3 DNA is TGTGCCAGCAATTCGGGCAGGGGAAAGACCTTC.

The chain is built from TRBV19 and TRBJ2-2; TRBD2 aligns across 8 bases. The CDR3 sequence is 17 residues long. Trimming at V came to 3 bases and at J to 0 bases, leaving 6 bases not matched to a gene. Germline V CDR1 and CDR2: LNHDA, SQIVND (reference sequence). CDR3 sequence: CASSIYAGGPNTGELFF. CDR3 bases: TGTGCCAGTAGTATTTATGCGGGAGGCCCGAACACCGGGGAGCTGTTTTTT.

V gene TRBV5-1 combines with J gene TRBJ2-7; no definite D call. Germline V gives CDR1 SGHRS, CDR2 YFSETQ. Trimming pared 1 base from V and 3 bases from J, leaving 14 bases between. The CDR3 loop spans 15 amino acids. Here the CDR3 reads CASSLSGFTLYEQYF. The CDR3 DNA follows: TGCGCCAGCAGCTTGTCCGGGTTTACTCTCTACGAGCAGTACTTC. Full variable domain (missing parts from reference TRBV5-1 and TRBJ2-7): KAGVTQTPRYLIKTRGQQVTLSCSPISGHRSVSWYQQTPGQGLQFLFEYFSETQRNKGNFPGRFSGRQFSNSRSEMNVSTLELGDSALYLCASSLSGFTLYEQYFGPGTRLTVT.

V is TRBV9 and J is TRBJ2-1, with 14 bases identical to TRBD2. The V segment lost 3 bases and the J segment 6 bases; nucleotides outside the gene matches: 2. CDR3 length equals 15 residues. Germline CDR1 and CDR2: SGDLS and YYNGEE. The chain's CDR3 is CASSAGLAGGNEQFF. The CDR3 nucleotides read TGTGCCAGCAGCGCAGGACTAGCGGGGGGCAATGAGCAGTTCTTC.

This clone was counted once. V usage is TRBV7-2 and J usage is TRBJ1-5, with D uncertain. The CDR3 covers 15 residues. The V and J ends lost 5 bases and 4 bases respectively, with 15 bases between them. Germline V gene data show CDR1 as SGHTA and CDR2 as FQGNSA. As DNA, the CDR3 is TGTGCCAGCAGCCCAGTCTCTAGTCGGAATCAGCCCCAGCATTTT. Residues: CASSPVSSRNQPQHF.

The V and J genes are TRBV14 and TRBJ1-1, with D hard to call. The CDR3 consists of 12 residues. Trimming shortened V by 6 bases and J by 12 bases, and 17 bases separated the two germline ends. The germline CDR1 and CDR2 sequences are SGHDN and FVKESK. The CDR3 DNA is TGTGCCAGCAGTCCTACGGGGTGGAGGACTTTCTTT. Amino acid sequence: CASSPTGWRTFF.

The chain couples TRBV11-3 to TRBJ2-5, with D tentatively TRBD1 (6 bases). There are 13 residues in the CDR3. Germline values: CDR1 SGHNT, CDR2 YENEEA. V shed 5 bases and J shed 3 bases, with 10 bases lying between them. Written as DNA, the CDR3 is TGTGCCAGCAGCCGAGACAGGAAAGAGACCCAGTACTTC. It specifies CASSRDRKETQYF.

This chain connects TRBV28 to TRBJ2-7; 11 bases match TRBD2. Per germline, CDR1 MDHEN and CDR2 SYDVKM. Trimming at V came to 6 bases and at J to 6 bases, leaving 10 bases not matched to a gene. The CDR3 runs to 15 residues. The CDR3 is CASSPSSGRLFEQYF. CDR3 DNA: TGTGCCAGCAGCCCCTCTAGCGGGAGGCTGTTCGAGCAGTACTTC. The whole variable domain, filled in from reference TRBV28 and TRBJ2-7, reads DVKVTQSSRYLVKRTGEKVFLECVQDMDHENMFWYRQDPGLGLRLIYFSYDVKMKEKGDIPEGYSVSREKKERFSLILESASTNQTSMYLCASSPSSGRLFEQYFGPGTRLTVT.

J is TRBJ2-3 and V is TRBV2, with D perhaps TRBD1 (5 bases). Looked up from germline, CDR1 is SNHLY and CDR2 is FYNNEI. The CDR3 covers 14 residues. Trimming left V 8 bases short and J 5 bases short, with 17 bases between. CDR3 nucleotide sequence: TGTGCCAGCTATCAGGGTTCCGTACTAGATACGCAGTATTTT. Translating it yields CASYQGSVLDTQYF.

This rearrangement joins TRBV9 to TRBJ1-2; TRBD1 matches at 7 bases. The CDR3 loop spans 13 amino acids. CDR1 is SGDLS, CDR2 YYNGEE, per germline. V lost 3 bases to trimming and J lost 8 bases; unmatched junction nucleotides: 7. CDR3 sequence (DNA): TGTGCCAGCAGCGCTACAGGGGAAGTCGGCTACACCTTC. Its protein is CASSATGEVGYTF.